The 31 T cell receptor beta chains given below trace back to one sample, sequenced in a study of graft-versus-host responses after intestinal transplantation. Some clones are missing from TCRdb's copy, which holds only in-frame ones; the method was immunoSEQ multiplex PCR. The sample includes 80,000 to 85,000 clones, 75% to 95% of them seen just once. Their specific antigens are unknown. Specimen: unstimulated CD4+ T cells sorted from spleen or lymph node cells, collected before intestinal transplant. These receptors were obtained from a human donor who received an intestinal transplant.

The V gene is TRBV15, the J gene TRBJ1-1, with TRBD1 matching over 9 bases. Unmatched junction bases numbered 4, after V lost 0 bases and J lost 8 bases. CDR1 LNHNV and CDR2 YYDKDF come from the germline V gene (reference sequence). CDR3 length equals 14 residues. The CDR3: CATSRDRDREEAFF. In DNA, the CDR3 is TGTGCCACCAGCAGAGACCGGGACAGGGAGGAAGCTTTCTTT.

A single count supports this clone. The CDR3 DNA reads as TGTGCCAGCAGCCGAAAAGGTGGGGGGTCAGTGAACACTGAAGCTTTCTTT. It codes for CASSRKGGGSVNTEAFF. The chain couples TRBV5-6 to TRBJ1-1; D might be TRBD1 (5 bases). This CDR3 comprises 17 residues. V was clipped by 4 bases and J by 0 bases, with 19 bases between them. CDR1 is SGHDT and CDR2 is YYEEEE in the germline V gene.

V and J are TRBV28 and TRBJ2-7; weak D call: TRBD1 (6 bases). This CDR3 region has 14 residues. Germline CDR1 is MDHEN and CDR2 is SYDVKM. V was pared by 5 bases and J by 0 bases, with 11 bases between. DNA for the CDR3: TGTGCCAGCAGTCCCGGACAGAACTCCTACGAGCAGTACTTC. Residues: CASSPGQNSYEQYF. The whole variable domain, remainder taken from reference TRBV28 and TRBJ2-7, is DVKVTQSSRYLVKRTGEKVFLECVQDMDHENMFWYRQDPGLGLRLIYFSYDVKMKEKGDIPEGYSVSREKKERFSLILESASTNQTSMYLCASSPGQNSYEQYFGPGTRLTVT.

The rearrangement joins TRBV7-9 to TRBJ1-2; TRBD1 aligns across 7 bases. Trimming at V came to 8 bases and at J to 1 base, leaving 7 bases not matched to a gene. CDR3 size: 14 residues. Germline-derived CDR1 and CDR2 are SEHNR and FQNEAQ (reference sequence). CDR3 loop: CASSGTAFNYGYTF. CDR3 bases: TGTGCCAGCTCCGGGACAGCCTTTAACTATGGCTACACCTTC.

This sequence joins TRBV19 and TRBJ1-1; D not certain. Germline CDR1 LNHDA, CDR2 SQIVND (reference sequence). Trimming removed 5 bases from V and 10 bases from J, with 20 bases in between. This CDR3 spans 14 amino acids. The DNA of the CDR3 is TGTGCCAGTAGTCCCGGACCCCCGACGGCGGGAGCTTTCTTT. It encodes CASSPGPPTAGAFF.

This chain joins TRBV9 and TRBJ1-1; D remains ambiguous. V dropped 3 bases and J dropped 11 bases, with 17 bases sitting between them. Germline CDR1 and CDR2: SGDLS and YYNGEE. The CDR3 is made up of 13 amino acids. CDR3 coding DNA: TGTGCCAGCAGCGCCCACCCCACCCTCGGGGCTTTCTTT. Protein product: CASSAHPTLGAFF.

The gene calls are TRBV29-1 and TRBJ1-4; D call uncertain. Germline lookup yields CDR1 SQVTM and CDR2 ANQGSEA. The CDR3 contains 16 residues. V was pared by 4 bases and J by 8 bases, with 23 bases between. The CDR3 here is CSVGGQTPGGMEKLFF. CDR3 DNA: TGCAGCGTTGGTGGGCAAACCCCGGGAGGAATGGAAAAACTGTTTTTT.

The rearrangement uses TRBV7-9 and TRBJ1-1, with 10 bases that match TRBD1. Germline values: CDR1 SEHNR, CDR2 FQNEAQ (reference sequence). The CDR3 consists of 14 residues. V gave up 0 bases and J gave up 10 bases; unmatched junction bases: 5. The CDR3 is CASSLARTGGPAFF. CDR3 DNA: TGTGCCAGCAGCTTAGCGAGGACAGGGGGACCAGCTTTCTTT.

The chain is built from TRBV2 and TRBJ2-2; perhaps TRBD2 as D (6 bases). CDR3 length equals 16 residues. The V end was cut by 3 bases, the J end by 4 bases, with 15 bases between. The germline CDR1 and CDR2 sequences are SNHLY and FYNNEI. The CDR3 is CASSEWRDAGTGELFF. For the CDR3, the DNA is TGTGCCAGCAGTGAGTGGAGGGACGCGGGCACCGGGGAGCTGTTTTTT.

The rearrangement uses TRBV7-8 and TRBJ2-7; 11 bases are a match to TRBD2. The CDR3 is 17 amino acids. Trimming at V came to 1 base and at J to 5 bases, leaving 10 bases not matched to a gene. Germline values: CDR1 SGHVS, CDR2 FQNEAQ. The DNA of the CDR3 is TGTGCCAGCAGCTTAGATGTTGGGCTAGCGGGGGGAAACGAGCAGTACTTC. Translated, it gives CASSLDVGLAGGNEQYF.

The table lists this clone with a few counts. The chain's CDR3 is CASSPTEGYEQYF. In nucleotides, the CDR3 is TGTGCCAGCAGTCCGACGGAGGGTTACGAGCAGTACTTC. The rearrangement joins TRBV6-6 to TRBJ2-7, with D possibly TRBD2 on 6 matching bases. CDR1 is MNHNY, CDR2 SVGAGI, per germline (reference sequence). V lost 5 bases, J lost 4 bases, and 12 bases lay in between. There are 13 residues in the CDR3.

This clone has only a few counts. J is TRBJ1-1 and V is TRBV6-1, with a possible D match to TRBD1 (6 bases). This CDR3 has 14 residues. V dropped 5 bases and J dropped 1 base, with 11 bases sitting between them. CDR1 is MNHNS, CDR2 SASEGT, per germline. The CDR3 sequence: CASSLDRTNTEAFF. CDR3 nucleotides: TGTGCCAGCAGTTTAGACAGGACGAACACTGAAGCTTTCTTT.

The V call is TRBV10-3, the J call TRBJ1-5, with D tentatively TRBD1 (6 bases). Germline assignment: CDR1 ENHRY and CDR2 SYGVKD. Trimming removed 5 bases from V and 3 bases from J, with 17 bases in between. The length of the CDR3 is 16 residues. Written as DNA, the CDR3 is TGTGCCATCAGTCATCCGAGACAGGTCTCCAATCAGCCCCAGCATTTT. It specifies CAISHPRQVSNQPQHF.

The chain uses TRBV5-1 and TRBJ2-3, with a weak D call TRBD2 (5 bases). V was trimmed by 3 bases and J by 0 bases, leaving 11 bases between them. The CDR3 is 15 residues long. The germline gives CDR1 SGHRS, CDR2 YFSETQ. The CDR3 DNA is TGCGCCAGCAGCTCCTATTCGGGGAGCACAGATACGCAGTATTTT. Its translation is CASSSYSGSTDTQYF.

The chain is built from TRBV11-3 and TRBJ2-5, with D tentatively TRBD1 (6 bases). This CDR3 region has 13 residues. V lost 3 bases, J lost 2 bases, and 7 bases lay in between. Germline CDR1 reads SGHNT; CDR2 reads YENEEA. This CDR3 reads CASSFGQQETQYF. The DNA of the CDR3 is TGTGCCAGCAGCTTCGGACAGCAAGAGACCCAGTACTTC. The variable domain in full, with the rest retrieved from reference TRBV11-3 and TRBJ2-5, is EAGVVQSPRYKIIEKKQPVAFWCNPISGHNTLYWYLQNLGQGPELLIRYENEEAVDDSQLPKDRFSAERLKGVDSTLKIQPAELGDSAVYLCASSFGQQETQYFGPGTRLLVL.

This chain joins TRBV6-6 and TRBJ2-1; 14 bases map to TRBD2. Unmatched junction bases numbered 11, after V lost 6 bases and J lost 10 bases. Germline CDR1 reads MNHNY; CDR2 reads SVGAGI (reference sequence). There are 16 residues in the CDR3. For the CDR3, the DNA is TGTGCCAGCAGCCCCGTGACTAGCGGGGGGGCTGGGGAGCAGTTCTTC. It specifies CASSPVTSGGAGEQFF.

The chain joins TRBV6-5 to TRBJ2-3; D ambiguous. The V and J ends lost 7 bases and 0 bases respectively, with 11 bases between them. Germline assignment: CDR1 MNHEY and CDR2 SVGAGI. The CDR3 covers 14 residues. The CDR3 loop is CASTPGISTDTQYF. The CDR3 DNA follows: TGTGCCAGCACTCCAGGAATTAGCACAGATACGCAGTATTTT.

The CDR3 DNA is TGTGCCAGCAGTTACGGCACAGGGCCGGGCGATTCACCCCTCCACTTT. Translated, it gives CASSYGTGPGDSPLHF. The rearrangement uses TRBV6-5 and TRBJ1-6, with a weak D call TRBD1 (6 bases). The CDR3 extends over 16 amino acids. The V gene lost 2 bases and the J gene lost 8 bases, with 16 bases spanning the gap. Germline values: CDR1 MNHEY, CDR2 SVGAGI.

This chain joins TRBV10-2 and TRBJ1-6; 10 nucleotides agree with TRBD1. With 7 bases clipped from V and 9 bases from J, the junction kept 9 bases outside the gene matches. Germline values: CDR1 WSHSY, CDR2 SAAADI. CDR3 length: 15 amino acids. As DNA, the CDR3 is TGCGCCAGCACTAGGGACAGGGGTGTGGGTTCACCCCTCCACTTT. It specifies CASTRDRGVGSPLHF.

The chain combines TRBV7-2 with TRBJ2-3; the match to TRBD2 covers 8 bases. Germline V CDR1 and CDR2: SGHTA, FQGNSA. Trimming cost V 6 bases and J 6 bases; bases outside gene matches: 8. CDR3 length: 14 residues. In DNA form, the CDR3 reads TGTGCCAGCAGGCATGCGGGGGGATCCGATACGCAGTATTTT. The encoded protein is CASRHAGGSDTQYF.

This chain connects TRBV11-2 to TRBJ2-7; 9 positions match TRBD1. CDR3 length equals 14 residues. The germline CDR1 and CDR2 sequences are SGHAT and FQNNGV. V dropped 5 bases and J dropped 3; count of bases not matched to a gene: 5. Written as DNA, the CDR3 is TGTGCCAGCAGCCTGGGACAGGGCCTCTACGAGCAGTACTTC. It specifies CASSLGQGLYEQYF.

This chain links TRBV10-3 with TRBJ2-7, with TRBD2 matching 10 bases. The V gene end was trimmed by 7 bases and the J gene end by 4 bases; junction bases not matched to a gene: 13. CDR3 size: 16 residues. Germline values: CDR1 ENHRY, CDR2 SYGVKD. The CDR3 region has the DNA TGTGCCATCATGCCGGGTCCTAGCGGGGGAAGTTACGAGCAGTACTTC. Its protein is CAIMPGPSGGSYEQYF.

This clone was observed a few times. The chain couples TRBV10-3 to TRBJ2-3; 9 nucleotides agree with TRBD1. The CDR3 totals 12 residues. Per germline, CDR1 ENHRY and CDR2 SYGVKD. The CDR3 DNA is TGTGCATCAGGGACAGGGTCAGATACGCAGTATTTT. It codes for CASGTGSDTQYF.

The chain carries TRBV6-5 and TRBJ2-7; D is unclear. Germline CDR1 is MNHEY and CDR2 is SVGAGI. The CDR3 has 13 residues. V was trimmed by 8 bases and J by 3 bases, leaving 14 bases between them. CDR3 sequence (DNA): TGTGCCAGCCTAGGATCGAATGGCTACGAGCAGTACTTC. This sequence encodes CASLGSNGYEQYF.

The chain couples TRBV7-6 to TRBJ2-1; 10 bases are a match to TRBD2. The CDR3 loop spans 14 amino acids. Germline CDR1 and CDR2: SGHVS and FNYEAQ. V shed 4 bases and J 6 bases; nucleotides not matched to a gene: 3. CDR3 protein: CASSSSGGVNEQFF. The CDR3 DNA is TGTGCCAGCAGCTCAAGCGGGGGGGTCAATGAGCAGTTCTTC.

This clone was observed a single time. V usage is TRBV7-8 and J usage is TRBJ2-7; 7 bases match TRBD2. The CDR3 has 16 amino acids. Trimming cost V 5 bases and J 3 bases; bases outside gene matches: 13. Germline V CDR1 and CDR2: SGHVS, FQNEAQ. The CDR3: CASSTRGLERNYEQYF. DNA of the CDR3: TGTGCCAGCAGCACTCGAGGACTAGAGAGAAACTACGAGCAGTACTTC.

CDR3 sequence: CATGQGGETQYF. The CDR3 DNA follows: TGTGCCACCGGACAGGGGGGGGAGACCCAGTACTTC. The V call is TRBV11-2, the J call TRBJ2-5; 10 nucleotides agree with TRBD1. CDR1 is SGHAT, CDR2 FQNNGV, per germline. This CDR3 region has 12 residues. Losses at the gene ends were 10 bases for V and 5 bases for J; bases not matched to a gene: 4.

This CDR3 is CASRFSSYEQYF. Here the CDR3 DNA reads TGCGCCAGCAGATTCAGCTCCTACGAGCAGTACTTC. V gene TRBV5-1 combines with J gene TRBJ2-7; D not resolved. The CDR3 runs 12 residues. Trimming removed 5 bases at V and 0 bases at J, with 6 bases between. Germline V gives CDR1 SGHRS, CDR2 YFSETQ.

The rearrangement uses TRBV7-2 and TRBJ1-3; 7 bases line up with TRBD1. CDR3 length: 16 residues. Unmatched junction bases numbered 5, after V lost 2 bases and J lost 1 base. Germline CDR1 and CDR2: SGHTA and FQGNSA. The CDR3 here is CASSLNTGVSGNTIYF. The CDR3 DNA reads TGTGCCAGCAGCTTAAATACAGGGGTATCTGGAAACACCATATATTTT.

This chain links TRBV6-6 with TRBJ1-2; 9 positions match TRBD1. The CDR3 has 14 residues. Losses at the gene ends were 6 bases for V and 6 bases for J; bases not matched to a gene: 8. Germline CDR1 is MNHNY and CDR2 is SVGAGI (reference sequence). CDR3 residues: CASRGQGIHHGYTF. CDR3 in DNA: TGTGCCAGCAGGGGACAGGGCATTCACCATGGCTACACCTTC.

This clone was detected once. The chain links TRBV6-5 to TRBJ2-7, with 7 bases that match TRBD2. CDR1 and CDR2 from the germline V gene are MNHEY and SVGAGI. With 5 bases clipped from V and 2 bases from J, the junction kept 3 bases outside the gene matches. The CDR3 totals 13 residues. CDR3 DNA: TGTGCCAGCAGTGAAGCGGGGACCTACGAGCAGTACTTC. Protein: CASSEAGTYEQYF.